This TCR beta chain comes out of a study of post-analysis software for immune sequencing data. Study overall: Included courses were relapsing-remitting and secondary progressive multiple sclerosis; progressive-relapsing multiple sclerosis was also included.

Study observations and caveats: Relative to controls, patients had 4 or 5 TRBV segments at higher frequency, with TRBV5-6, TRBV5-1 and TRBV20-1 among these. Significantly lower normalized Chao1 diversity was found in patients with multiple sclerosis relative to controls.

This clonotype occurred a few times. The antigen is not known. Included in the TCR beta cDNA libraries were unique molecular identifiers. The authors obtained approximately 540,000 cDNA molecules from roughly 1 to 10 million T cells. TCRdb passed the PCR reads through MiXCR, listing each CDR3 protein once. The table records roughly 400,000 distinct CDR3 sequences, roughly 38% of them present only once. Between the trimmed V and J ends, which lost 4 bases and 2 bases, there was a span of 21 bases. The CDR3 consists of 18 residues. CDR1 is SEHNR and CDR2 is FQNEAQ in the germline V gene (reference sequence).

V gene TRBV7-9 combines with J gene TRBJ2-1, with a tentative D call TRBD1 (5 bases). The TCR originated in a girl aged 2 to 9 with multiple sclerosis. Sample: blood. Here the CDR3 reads CASSSTVSLTKTYNEQFF. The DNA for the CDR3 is TGTGCCAGCAGCTCGACAGTTTCTCTAACCAAGACCTACAATGAGCAGTTCTTC.